The 20 T cell receptor beta chains listed next were all sequenced from one sample in a study of technical replicates of blood from a handful of donors. Some clones are missing from TCRdb's copy, which holds only in-frame ones; the method was immunoSEQ multiplex PCR. The sample holds around 63,000 clones, over 90% seen once. Sequencing was performed on PBMCs. The source is a human donor in good health. Some clones in this sample may be carry-over from other donors' samples.

J is TRBJ2-2 and V is TRBV5-1, with 7 bases identical to TRBD1. Trimming cost V 4 bases and J 2 bases; bases outside gene matches: 5. This CDR3 spans 15 amino acids. Germline V CDR1 and CDR2: SGHRS, YFSETQ. The CDR3 region has the DNA TGCGCCAGCAGCACCGGGACAGTCAACACCGGGGAGCTGTTTTTT. It yields the protein CASSTGTVNTGELFF.

This clone was counted between two and nine times. This sequence joins TRBV6-1 and TRBJ2-1; 11 nucleotides agree with TRBD2. This CDR3 spans 18 amino acids. Germline trimming cut 4 bases from V and 5 bases from J; bases unmatched to any gene: 13. The germline V gene encodes CDR1 MNHNS and CDR2 SASEGT. The CDR3 DNA reads as TGTGCCAGCAGTGGCCTTAGCGGGAGGGCGTATAGCGACAATGAGCAGTTCTTC. Translating gives CASSGLSGRAYSDNEQFF.

The chain couples TRBV10-3 to TRBJ1-1, with a tentative D call TRBD1 (5 bases). V was clipped by 6 bases and J by 1 base, with 9 bases between them. CDR3 length: 13 amino acids. Per germline, CDR1 ENHRY and CDR2 SYGVKD. In DNA form, the CDR3 reads TGTGCCATCAGGCTCCAGGGGAACACTGAAGCTTTCTTT. This translates into CAIRLQGNTEAFF.

V is TRBV5-1 and J is TRBJ2-5; D is perhaps TRBD2 (5 bases). The V gene's germline CDR1 is SGHRS and CDR2 YFSETQ. V was pared by 4 bases and J by 2 bases, with 18 bases between. The CDR3 runs 16 residues. The CDR3 here is CASSPVLGSGQETQYF. CDR3 coding DNA: TGCGCCAGCAGCCCCGTACTCGGATCGGGACAAGAGACCCAGTACTTC.

The chain couples TRBV6-5 to TRBJ1-3, with TRBD1 matching 7 bases. Looked up from germline, CDR1 is MNHEY and CDR2 is SVGAGI. The length of the CDR3 is 14 residues. The trim removed 10 bases at V and 0 bases at J, leaving 6 bases unmatched. This CDR3 is CATKQGSSGNTIYF. The CDR3 DNA sequence: TGTGCCACCAAACAGGGGTCCTCTGGAAACACCATATATTTT.

The chain employs TRBV6-1 and TRBJ2-7; a weak D match, TRBD1 (6 bases). V was shortened by 6 bases and J by 13 bases, with 19 bases between the two germline ends. The germline V gene encodes CDR1 MNHNS and CDR2 SASEGT. CDR3 length equals 12 residues. This chain's CDR3 is CASRILDRREYF. Here the CDR3 DNA reads TGTGCCAGCAGGATCCTGGACAGAAGGGAATACTTC.

The chain is built from TRBV6-6 and TRBJ2-7; D possibly corresponds to TRBD2 (5 bases). The ends were cut back, 6 bases at V and 0 bases at J, with 9 bases in the middle. Germline V lookup: CDR1 MNHNY, CDR2 SVGAGI (reference sequence). The CDR3 is made up of 13 amino acids. The CDR3 region has the DNA TGTGCCAGCAGAAAGGACTTCTCCTACGAGCAGTACTTC. Protein product: CASRKDFSYEQYF.

The rearrangement links TRBV9 to TRBJ2-1; perhaps TRBD2 as D (5 bases). CDR1 SGDLS and CDR2 YYNGEE come from the germline V gene. This CDR3 comprises 14 residues. V dropped 1 base and J dropped 10 bases, with 15 bases sitting between them. This CDR3 is CASSVQTDYGEQFF. The CDR3 bases are TGTGCCAGCAGCGTACAGACCGACTACGGGGAGCAGTTCTTC. Full variable domain (rest looked up from reference TRBV9 and TRBJ2-1): DSGVTQTPKHLITATGQRVTLRCSPRSGDLSVYWYQQSLDQGLQFLIQYYNGEERAKGNILERFSAQQFPDLHSELNLSSLELGDSALYFCASSVQTDYGEQFFGPGTRLTVL.

The rearrangement joins TRBV30 to TRBJ1-6, with TRBD1 as a possible D gene (5 bases). Germline V gene sequence: CDR1 GTSNPN, CDR2 SVGIG (reference sequence). The V gene lost 2 bases and the J gene lost 10 bases, with 9 bases spanning the gap. The CDR3 extends over 12 amino acids. CDR3 region: CAWSRTISPLHF. The CDR3 coding sequence is TGTGCCTGGAGTCGGACAATCTCACCCCTCCACTTT.

This clone was recorded a few times. The chain combines TRBV10-1 with TRBJ2-4; the match to TRBD2 covers 8 bases. The CDR3 extends over 18 amino acids. Germline CDR1 reads WNHNN; CDR2 reads SYGVQD (reference sequence). Trimming took 2 bases from V and 0 from J; bases not matched to a gene: 9. As DNA, the CDR3 is TGCGCCAGCAGTGAGATCTCGGGGACTAGACTAGCCAAAAACATTCAGTACTTC. This sequence encodes CASSEISGTRLAKNIQYF.

The chain recombines TRBV30 with TRBJ2-1; D uncertain. The V gene lost 5 bases and the J gene lost 4 bases, with 6 bases spanning the gap. The CDR3 loop spans 11 amino acids. Germline loops: CDR1 GTSNPN, CDR2 SVGIG (reference sequence). CDR3 protein: CAWDQYNEQFF. The CDR3, as DNA: TGTGCCTGGGATCAGTACAATGAGCAGTTCTTC.

V usage is TRBV4-3 and J usage is TRBJ1-1; possibly TRBD1 for D (6 bases). The germline V and J ends were trimmed by 4 bases and 4 bases, with 16 bases remaining between them. CDR3 length: 15 amino acids. CDR1 is LGHNA and CDR2 is YSLEER in the germline V gene. CDR3 loop: CASSPEGQGFTEAFF. CDR3 sequence (DNA): TGCGCCAGCAGCCCTGAGGGCCAGGGGTTCACTGAAGCTTTCTTT.

The chain has TRBV19 and TRBJ1-1; the D is unclear. This CDR3 region has 14 residues. Germline lookup yields CDR1 LNHDA and CDR2 SQIVND (reference sequence). Trimming pared 2 bases from V and 6 bases from J, leaving 13 bases between. The CDR3 bases are TGTGCCAGTAGTATAAGTGTCTCGGTCGCTGAAGCTTTCTTT. Translating gives CASSISVSVAEAFF.

The chain combines TRBV2 with TRBJ2-7; 10 nucleotides align to TRBD1. Germline values: CDR1 SNHLY, CDR2 FYNNEI. V lost 6 bases to trimming and J lost 0 bases; unmatched junction nucleotides: 17. CDR3 length equals 19 residues. The CDR3 region is CASRGDGQGVTKSSYEQYF. Written as DNA, the CDR3 is TGTGCCAGCAGGGGGGACGGACAGGGGGTTACAAAAAGCTCCTACGAGCAGTACTTC.

The rearrangement joins TRBV7-6 to TRBJ2-7; 11 bases are shared with TRBD1. The junction had 10 bases not matched to a gene; V was cut back by 5 bases and J by 4 bases. In germline, CDR1 is SGHVS, CDR2 FNYEAQ. This CDR3 comprises 16 residues. The CDR3 is CASSPTWTGGGYEQYF. The CDR3, as DNA: TGTGCCAGCAGCCCCACTTGGACAGGGGGCGGTTACGAGCAGTACTTC.

The chain carries TRBV19 and TRBJ1-5; TRBD1 might be the D (5 bases). CDR1 LNHDA and CDR2 SQIVND come from the germline V gene (reference sequence). The CDR3 has 14 amino acids. V lost 3 bases and J 10 bases, leaving 16 bases between the germline ends. Written as DNA, the CDR3 is TGTGCCAGTAGTATGGGGGGGGATATCAACCCCCAGCATTTT. Translation gives CASSMGGDINPQHF.

This clone was picked up one time. This chain uses TRBV7-2 with TRBJ2-5; TRBD2 aligns across 14 bases. The CDR3 loop spans 14 amino acids. With 2 bases clipped from V and 10 bases from J, the junction kept 3 bases outside the gene matches. Germline assignment: CDR1 SGHTA and CDR2 FQGNSA. This chain's CDR3 is CASSLTGTSGGQYF. The CDR3 nucleotides read TGTGCCAGCAGCTTAACCGGGACTAGCGGGGGCCAGTACTTC.

The rearrangement links TRBV7-9 to TRBJ2-1, with a tentative D call TRBD2 (5 bases). Trimming stripped 2 bases from V and 3 bases from J, with 20 bases between. This CDR3 has 18 residues. The germline V gene encodes CDR1 SEHNR and CDR2 FQNEAQ (reference sequence). This CDR3 reads CASSLSGWSSGLYNEQFF. In DNA, the CDR3 is TGTGCCAGCAGCTTATCGGGGTGGTCCAGCGGCCTCTACAATGAGCAGTTCTTC.

By proportion, this clone is medium-sized. The chain has TRBV5-8 and TRBJ2-3; 9 nucleotides line up with TRBD2. The trim removed 0 bases at V and 1 base at J, leaving 3 bases unmatched. The germline V gene has CDR1 SGHTS and CDR2 YDEGEE. CDR3 length: 16 residues. The CDR3 region has the DNA TGTGCCAGCAGCTTGGACGGCGGGAGGGGCACAGATACGCAGTATTTT. Translated, it gives CASSLDGGRGTDTQYF.

In this sample, this clone turned up once. The chain carries TRBV9 and TRBJ1-6; possibly TRBD1 for D (6 bases). This CDR3 has 12 residues. In germline, CDR1 is SGDLS, CDR2 YYNGEE. The germline V and J ends were trimmed by 0 bases and 11 bases, with 6 bases remaining between them. This CDR3 reads CASSVGDTPLHF. CDR3 bases: TGTGCCAGCAGCGTAGGGGACACACCCCTCCACTTT.